Included here is one TCR beta chain sequence, with context. The record originates from a study of blood T cell repertoires in COVID-19. Original analysis: Amplification from reference gene primers served as the basis for estimated nucleated cell counts. The data were produced by immunoSEQ multiplex PCR, yet TCRdb's version contains in-frame clones alone and is incomplete. V and J calls and clone size are those listed in that table; D and trimming were worked out from the DNA. Here the sample spans about 140,000 clones, more than 65% being singletons. This CDR3 region has 13 residues. Trimming stripped 0 bases from V and 2 bases from J, with 5 bases between. CDR1 and CDR2 (germline): SGHRS, YFSETQ.

The receptor's source is a man at least 80 years old with acute or convalescent COVID-19. The sample was peripheral blood. The rearrangement joins TRBV5-1 to TRBJ2-5; D is uncertain. CDR3 DNA sequence: TGCGCCAGCAGCTTGGGGCCTCAAGAGACCCAGTACTTC. The encoded protein is CASSLGPQETQYF.